This entry describes one TCR beta chain. The antigen is not known. Germline V gene sequence: CDR1 MNHEY, CDR2 SMNVEV (reference sequence). The CDR3 covers 16 residues. Trimming took 1 base from V and 3 from J; bases not matched to a gene: 9. Profiling relied on immunoSEQ multiplex PCR, and the TCRdb table lists in-frame clones only, not all of them. Among roughly 2.1 million clones listed, roughly 91% were seen once. These data are taken from a study of shared clonotypes between healthy human individuals. Overall study results and limits: It was anticipated that sequencing depth would influence how many clonotypes donors shared.

Only CD45RO-negative cells positively selected for CCR7 counted as naive CD8 cells, so terminally differentiated effector memory CD45RA+ cells were excluded. This sequence originates from a man younger than 35 in good health. Some clones in this sample may be carry-over from other donors' samples. The genes are TRBV27 and TRBJ2-7, with TRBD1 matching over 7 bases. What was sequenced was naive CD8+ T cells from PBMCs. The CDR3 DNA follows: TGTGCCAGCAGTTTATTTCTGGGAGCAGGGGGCTACGAGCAGTACTTC. Its translation: CASSLFLGAGGYEQYF.